This TCR beta chain was sequenced for a study of blood T cell repertoires in COVID-19. At the level of the study: The cDNA or gDNA used as material had been derived from T cells, B-cell-depleted T cells, or PBMCs.

Measured with immunoSEQ multiplex PCR; TCRdb has only the in-frame clones, and not every one. The sample lists about 290,000 clones, roughly 91% occurring once. Germline-derived CDR1 and CDR2 are MNHNS and SASEGT. The CDR3 has 14 residues. Trimming took off 3 bases at V and 2 bases at J, with 11 bases between the two ends. Seattle enrolled patients during active infection and tracked them longitudinally. The material sequenced was peripheral blood. This TCR derives from a woman in her 30s with COVID-19, enrolled during active disease. This chain uses TRBV6-1 with TRBJ2-7; D gene uncertain. The CDR3: CASSEAALPYEQYF. The CDR3 DNA reads TGTGCCAGCAGTGAGGCGGCGCTTCCCTACGAGCAGTACTTC.